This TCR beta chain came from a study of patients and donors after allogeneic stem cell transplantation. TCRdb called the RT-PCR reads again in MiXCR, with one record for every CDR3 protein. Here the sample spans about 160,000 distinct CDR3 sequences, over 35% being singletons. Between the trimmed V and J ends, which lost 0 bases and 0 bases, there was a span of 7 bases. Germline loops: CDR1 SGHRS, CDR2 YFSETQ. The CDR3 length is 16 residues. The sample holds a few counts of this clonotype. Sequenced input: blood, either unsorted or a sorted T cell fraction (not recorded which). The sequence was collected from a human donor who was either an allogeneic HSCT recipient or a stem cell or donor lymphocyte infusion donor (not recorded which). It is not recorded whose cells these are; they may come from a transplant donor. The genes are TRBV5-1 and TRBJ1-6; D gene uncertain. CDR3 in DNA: TGCGCCAGCAGCTTGGACGGCTACTCCTATAATTCACCCCTCCACTTT. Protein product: CASSLDGYSYNSPLHF.